A single sample gave rise to the 17 T cell receptor beta chains below, sequenced in a study of beta chain features in type 1 diabetes. Since all of the isolated RNA was reverse transcribed, expressed TCRB transcripts were what got sequenced. Assay used: immunoSEQ multiplex PCR; TCRdb lists only in-frame clones, some missing. The table shows 150,000 to 200,000 clones, with roughly 9% occurring only once. The material sequenced was central memory CD4+ T cells from blood. The origin of the receptors is a woman younger than 30 in good health.

The chain recombines TRBV10-3 with TRBJ1-5; 7 nucleotides match TRBD1. Germline loops: CDR1 ENHRY, CDR2 SYGVKD. The CDR3 totals 13 residues. After removal of 3 bases from V and 7 bases from J, the junction contained 3 bases not matched to a gene. The CDR3 loop reads CAISDRGEQPQHF. For the CDR3, the DNA is TGTGCCATCAGTGACAGGGGGGAACAGCCCCAGCATTTT.

This clone was seen a handful of times. The chain recombines TRBV7-9 with TRBJ2-2; D not resolved. The CDR3 length is 15 residues. CDR1 and CDR2 (germline): SEHNR, FQNEAQ (reference sequence). V lost 2 bases to trimming and J lost 2 bases, with 9 bases between them. The CDR3 region is CASSLTATNTGELFF. The DNA for the CDR3 is TGTGCCAGCAGCTTAACAGCTACTAACACCGGGGAGCTGTTTTTT.

This clone was seen more than once but under ten times. The chain carries TRBV29-1 and TRBJ1-1, with TRBD1 identical over 9 bases. CDR1 is SQVTM, CDR2 ANQGSEA, per germline. The CDR3 has 13 residues. V was clipped by 8 bases and J by 2 bases; unmatched bases: 6. Here the CDR3 DNA reads TGCAGCTCGCTGACAGGGGGAAACACTGAAGCTTTCTTT. Translated: CSSLTGGNTEAFF.

This clone was seen a few times. This chain uses TRBV6-5 with TRBJ2-6; no firm D call. This CDR3 is 14 amino acids long. Looked up from germline, CDR1 is MNHEY and CDR2 is SVGAGI. Trimming shortened V by 7 bases and J by 4 bases, and 11 bases separated the two germline ends. CDR3 DNA sequence: TGTGCCAGCACCATTCGGCGGGGGGCCAACGTCCTGACTTTC. Translation: CASTIRRGANVLTF.

The chain links TRBV11-2 to TRBJ2-7; 9 positions agree with TRBD1. J was trimmed by 3 bases and V by 0 bases; bases with no gene match: 3. The V gene's germline CDR1 is SGHAT and CDR2 FQNNGV. This CDR3 contains 15 residues. The CDR3 protein is CASSLDGTGIYEQYF. As DNA, the CDR3 is TGTGCCAGCAGCTTAGACGGGACAGGGATCTACGAGCAGTACTTC.

This clone was observed a few times. The chain recombines TRBV5-1 with TRBJ2-7, with TRBD2 as a possible D gene (5 bases). Trimming took 0 bases from V and 0 from J, leaving 10 bases between them. The germline gives CDR1 SGHRS, CDR2 YFSETQ. The CDR3 has 15 residues. The CDR3 sequence: CASSLVSGPSYEQYF. DNA of the CDR3: TGCGCCAGCAGCTTGGTAAGCGGCCCCTCCTACGAGCAGTACTTC.

The rearrangement uses TRBV28 and TRBJ2-5, with 12 bases aligning to TRBD1. CDR3 length: 16 residues. Trimming cost V 4 bases and J 5 bases; bases outside gene matches: 8. CDR1 MDHEN and CDR2 SYDVKM come from the germline V gene. The CDR3 region has the DNA TGTGCCAGCAGTTCCTCGGGACAGGGGGCGAGGGAGACCCAGTACTTC. Encoded protein: CASSSSGQGARETQYF. The variable domain in full, with the rest retrieved from reference TRBV28 and TRBJ2-5, is DVKVTQSSRYLVKRTGEKVFLECVQDMDHENMFWYRQDPGLGLRLIYFSYDVKMKEKGDIPEGYSVSREKKERFSLILESASTNQTSMYLCASSSSGQGARETQYFGPGTRLLVL.

This chain uses TRBV9 with TRBJ1-2, with 8 bases fitting TRBD1. Per germline, CDR1 SGDLS and CDR2 YYNGEE. V lost 4 bases, J lost 7 bases, and 6 bases stayed unmatched. There are 13 residues in the CDR3. The CDR3 DNA reads as TGTGCCAGCAGCACCGAGGACAGGGTTGGCTACACCTTC. Translation gives CASSTEDRVGYTF.

This clone came up many times. Other DNA sequences in the same sample also yield this CDR3. V gene TRBV5-1 combines with J gene TRBJ2-1, with 14 bases aligning to TRBD2. With V trimmed by 4 bases and J by 8 bases, 5 bases remained unmatched. The CDR3 consists of 15 residues. Germline CDR1 SGHRS, CDR2 YFSETQ. The CDR3 DNA follows: TGCGCCAGCAGCCCGGGACTAGCGGGGGTCGATGAGCAGTTCTTC. It encodes CASSPGLAGVDEQFF.

V usage is TRBV18 and J usage is TRBJ1-1, with D possibly TRBD1 on 6 matching bases. The V gene lost 3 bases and the J gene lost 7 bases, with 18 bases spanning the gap. The germline CDR1 and CDR2 sequences are KGHSH and LQKENI. The CDR3 contains 15 residues. This CDR3 is CASSPSTLKGGEAFF. The CDR3 nucleotides read TGTGCCAGCTCACCGTCGACACTAAAAGGGGGTGAAGCTTTCTTT.

Of note for this clone: Other DNA sequences in this specimen translate into the identical CDR3. The chain has TRBV5-1 and TRBJ2-7; a weak D match, TRBD2 (6 bases). The ends were cut back, 4 bases at V and 2 bases at J, with 10 bases in the middle. The CDR3 is 13 amino acids. The germline V gene encodes CDR1 SGHRS and CDR2 YFSETQ. The CDR3 loop reads CASSGTGAYEQYF. CDR3 in DNA: TGCGCCAGCAGCGGTACGGGGGCCTACGAGCAGTACTTC.

This clone was found a few times. This chain links TRBV7-2 with TRBJ2-3; 7 bases match TRBD1. Germline assignment: CDR1 SGHTA and CDR2 FQGNSA. The CDR3 runs to 14 residues. The J segment lost 6 bases and the V segment lost 5 bases, leaving 8 bases of the junction unmatched. The CDR3 region has the DNA TGTGCCAGCAGCATAGGGGGCCCAAGGGATACGCAGTATTTT. Amino acids: CASSIGGPRDTQYF.

This chain uses TRBV6-1 with TRBJ2-5; TRBD2 agrees at 10 bases. V lost 7 bases and J lost 8; bases outside the gene matches: 10. CDR1 and CDR2 from the germline V gene are MNHNS and SASEGT. This CDR3 spans 14 amino acids. The chain's CDR3 is CASTEGTSVLTQYF. CDR3 DNA sequence: TGTGCCAGCACCGAAGGGACTAGCGTATTAACCCAGTACTTC.

In its sample, this clone was seen a few times. This rearrangement joins TRBV29-1 to TRBJ1-2; D remains ambiguous. Between the trimmed V and J ends, which lost 1 base and 0 bases, there was a span of 9 bases. Per germline, CDR1 SQVTM and CDR2 ANQGSEA. The CDR3 loop spans 14 amino acids. The CDR3 loop reads CSVEARPANYGYTF. The DNA for the CDR3 is TGCAGCGTTGAAGCTAGACCAGCTAACTATGGCTACACCTTC.

This sequence joins TRBV7-2 and TRBJ2-7; 7 nucleotides line up with TRBD2. With V trimmed by 0 bases and J by 4 bases, 9 bases remained unmatched. This CDR3 spans 16 amino acids. Germline CDR1 and CDR2: SGHTA and FQGNSA. The CDR3 sequence is CASSLALGREGYEQYF. In DNA form, the CDR3 reads TGTGCCAGCAGCTTAGCGCTGGGCAGGGAGGGGTACGAGCAGTACTTC.

The chain employs TRBV18 and TRBJ2-5, with a possible D match to TRBD2 (5 bases). Looked up from germline, CDR1 is KGHSH and CDR2 is LQKENI. This CDR3 has 16 residues. Trimming stripped 2 bases from V and 1 base from J, with 14 bases between. The chain's CDR3 is CASSPGFGLGQETQYF. The CDR3 DNA reads as TGTGCCAGCTCACCAGGGTTTGGACTGGGCCAAGAGACCCAGTACTTC.

The gene calls are TRBV2 and TRBJ2-7; D gene unclear. V lost 4 bases to trimming and J lost 4 bases, with 11 bases between them. There are 13 residues in the CDR3. Germline V gene sequence: CDR1 SNHLY, CDR2 FYNNEI. The CDR3 sequence: CASSVGKEYEQYF. The CDR3 bases are TGTGCCAGCAGTGTAGGCAAGGAGTACGAGCAGTACTTC.